This is a list of T cell receptor beta chains from one sample in a study of blood T cell repertoires in COVID-19. TCRdb's copy holds only in-frame clones and misses some; the assay was immunoSEQ multiplex PCR. The data hold about 170,000 clones, with around 88% observed a single time. Sequencing was performed on peripheral blood. These receptors all stem from a woman aged 70-85 years who had recovered from COVID-19. CDR3s include the opening cysteine and the closing phenylalanine or tryptophan. The D gene is left open where the match is weak. Rows may omit the clone size; those that give it use once, few, many or a size class.

V: TRBV7-2; J: TRBJ2-1; size: -; D: -; DNA: TGTGCCAGCAGCTTAGTCCGGGGATCCAACATTATCTCCTACAATGAGCAGTTCTTC; CDR3: CASSLVRGSNIISYNEQFF
V: TRBV4-2; J: TRBJ1-5; size: once; D: -; DNA: TGTGCCAGCAGCCAAGAATTCTCGGTATATAGCAATCAGCCCCAGCATTTT; CDR3: CASSQEFSVYSNQPQHF
V: TRBV7-8; J: TRBJ2-3; size: -; D: TRBD2; DNA: TGTGCCAGCAGCAAAAGGACTAGCGGGGGTACGGATACGCAGTATTTT; CDR3: CASSKRTSGGTDTQYF
V: TRBV7-2; J: TRBJ2-7; size: -; D: TRBD2; DNA: TGTGCCAGCAGCTTAGCTCGAGCTAGCGGGAGCCACGAGCAGTACTTC; CDR3: CASSLARASGSHEQYF
V: TRBV7-8; J: TRBJ1-2; size: -; D: TRBD1; DNA: TGTGCCAGCAGCCCCTCCGGGACAGGCGCTAACTATGGCTACACCTTC; CDR3: CASSPSGTGANYGYTF
V: TRBV27; J: TRBJ1-1; size: -; D: -; DNA: TGTGCCAGCAGTTTACGGGTGGGGGGTGAAGCTTTCTTT; CDR3: CASSLRVGGEAFF
V: TRBV6-5; J: TRBJ1-1; size: -; D: -; DNA: TGTGCCAGCAGCCCCGGGACAACCACTGAAGCTTTCTTT; CDR3: CASSPGTTTEAFF
V: TRBV5-1; J: TRBJ2-5; size: -; D: TRBD2; DNA: TGCGCCAGCTACGCCGGCGGTAGCGGGGAAGAGACCCAGTACTTC; CDR3: CASYAGGSGEETQYF
V: TRBV30; J: TRBJ2-1; size: -; D: TRBD2; DNA: TGTGCCTGGAGTGGGGCGGGACCTAGCGGGGGGGCCGGTGAGCAGTTCTTC; CDR3: CAWSGAGPSGGAGEQFF
V: TRBV29-1; J: TRBJ2-3; size: -; D: TRBD1; DNA: TGCAGCGTTGAAGGACCGTGGACAGGGTCGGATACGCAGTATTTT; CDR3: CSVEGPWTGSDTQYF
V: TRBV5-1; J: TRBJ2-5; size: -; D: TRBD2; DNA: TGCGCCAGCAGCTTGGCCGGGGGGGCAGGTGAGACCCAGTACTTC; CDR3: CASSLAGGAGETQYF
V: TRBV5-6; J: TRBJ1-2; size: few; D: -; DNA: TGTGCCAGCAGCTTGGCAGGGGCCGGTGGCTACACCTTC; CDR3: CASSLAGAGGYTF
V: TRBV27; J: TRBJ1-1; size: -; D: TRBD1; DNA: TGTGCCAGCAGAATACAGGGGGTGGTTGTTGAAGCTTTCTTT; CDR3: CASRIQGVVVEAFF
V: TRBV7-9; J: TRBJ2-5; size: once; D: TRBD2; DNA: TGTGCCAGCAGCTTCCTCCCGGGCGGGGGGCCTGTGGCCCAGTACTTC; CDR3: CASSFLPGGGPVAQYF
V: TRBV27; J: TRBJ1-5; size: -; D: -; DNA: TGTGCCAGCAGTCCCCTGAGCAATCAGCCCCAGCATTTT; CDR3: CASSPLSNQPQHF
V: TRBV10-3; J: TRBJ1-5; size: -; D: TRBD1; DNA: TGTGCCATCAGCCGGGACAGGGGGCTTCAGCCCCAGCATTTT; CDR3: CAISRDRGLQPQHF
V: TRBV11-1; J: TRBJ2-7; size: -; D: -; DNA: TGTGCCAGCAGCTTAACAGTATTGGCAAACTTACGGTTC; CDR3: CASSLTVLANLRF
V: TRBV6-2/TRBV6-3; J: TRBJ2-3; size: few; D: -; DNA: TGTGCCAGCAGCCCGGTAGGCGCTGGGGGGTCAGATACGCAGTATTTT; CDR3: CASSPVGAGGSDTQYF
V: TRBV28; J: TRBJ2-3; size: -; D: TRBD1; DNA: TGTGCCAGCAGTTTTGGGACAGACCACCAAGATCGGGGGTATTTT; CDR3: CASSFGTDHQDRGYF
V: TRBV5-1; J: TRBJ2-2; size: -; D: -; DNA: TGCGCCAGCAGCTTCAGACAGAACACCGGGGAGCTGTTTTTT; CDR3: CASSFRQNTGELFF
V: TRBV4-1; J: TRBJ1-3; size: -; D: -; DNA: TGCGCCAGCAGTCCACAGGGAACCAACACCATATATTTT; CDR3: CASSPQGTNTIYF
V: TRBV6-5; J: TRBJ1-1; size: -; D: TRBD1; DNA: TGTGCCAGCAGCAGGGGGGTCCCGAACACTGAAGCTTTCTTT; CDR3: CASSRGVPNTEAFF
V: TRBV13; J: TRBJ2-5; size: -; D: -; DNA: TGTGCCAGCAGCCTCCAAGAGACCCAGTACTTC; CDR3: CASSLQETQYF
V: TRBV11-3; J: TRBJ2-3; size: -; D: -; DNA: TGTGCCAGCAGCTTAGGGGGGGGGCCACAGGGAGATACGCAGTATTTT; CDR3: CASSLGGGPQGDTQYF
V: TRBV6-5; J: TRBJ1-5; size: -; D: -; DNA: TGTGCCACCGCGGGGGCCCGGTGGTCAGCCCAGCATTTT; CDR3: CATAGARWSAQHF
V: TRBV19; J: TRBJ1-5; size: -; D: TRBD1; DNA: TGTGCCAGTAGTACAGACAGGGGGCAGCATTTT; CDR3: CASSTDRGQHF
V: TRBV19; J: TRBJ2-7; size: -; D: TRBD2; DNA: TGTGCCAGTAGTATATCCGGGGGGGCCTACGAGCAGTACTTC; CDR3: CASSISGGAYEQYF
V: TRBV5-6; J: TRBJ2-7; size: few; D: TRBD1; DNA: TGTGCCAGCAGCCCGGGGGGACAGGGTCGCGAGCAGTACTTC; CDR3: CASSPGGQGREQYF
V: TRBV9; J: TRBJ2-2; size: -; D: -; DNA: TGTGCCAGCAGCCGACGGAGGGCGGACACCGGGGAGCTGTTTTTT; CDR3: CASSRRRADTGELFF
V: TRBV7-9; J: TRBJ2-6; size: -; D: -; DNA: TGTGCCAGCGTACAAGTGGGCAGGGGCTCTGGGGCCAACGTCCTGACTTTC; CDR3: CASVQVGRGSGANVLTF
V: TRBV9; J: TRBJ1-1; size: -; D: -; DNA: TGTGCCAGCAGCGACACCCGGGGCCCTAGCGAATACACTGAAGCTTTCTTT; CDR3: CASSDTRGPSEYTEAFF
V: TRBV28; J: TRBJ2-3; size: -; D: -; DNA: TGTGCCAGCACCCGCCGAGGCAGTAGCACAGATACGCAGTATTTT; CDR3: CASTRRGSSTDTQYF
V: TRBV7-9; J: TRBJ1-1; size: -; D: -; DNA: TGTGCCAGCAGCCTAAGAGGCGGGGAGAACACTGAAGCTTTCTTT; CDR3: CASSLRGGENTEAFF
V: TRBV4-1; J: TRBJ2-7; size: once; D: TRBD1; DNA: TGCGCCAGCAGTCGGGTCGGGACAGGGCACGAGCAGTACTTC; CDR3: CASSRVGTGHEQYF
V: TRBV7-8; J: TRBJ2-2; size: -; D: TRBD2; DNA: TGTGCCAGCAGCCTATTAGCGGGAGGTAACACCGGGGAGCTGTTTTTT; CDR3: CASSLLAGGNTGELFF
V: TRBV30; J: TRBJ1-5; size: -; D: -; DNA: TGTGCCTGGAGCCAGGGGACCCATCAGCCCCAGCATTTT; CDR3: CAWSQGTHQPQHF
V: TRBV5-4; J: TRBJ1-3; size: -; D: -; DNA: TGTGCCAGCAGCCACAGCTTTCCTGGAAACACCATATATTTT; CDR3: CASSHSFPGNTIYF
V: TRBV3-1/TRBV3-2; J: TRBJ1-3; size: few; D: -; DNA: TGTGCCAGCAGCCAAGACAGGGTGCGGGGAAACACCATATATTTT; CDR3: CASSQDRVRGNTIYF
V: TRBV6-4; J: TRBJ2-1; size: -; D: TRBD2; DNA: TGTGCCAGCAGTGAGACTAGCGGGGGGGCCGGATACAATGAGCAGTTCTTC; CDR3: CASSETSGGAGYNEQFF
V: TRBV5-1; J: TRBJ1-4; size: -; D: -; DNA: TGCGCCAGCAGCTTGTTTTCGGGGGTTGGGGAAAAACTGTTTTTT; CDR3: CASSLFSGVGEKLFF
V: TRBV6-6; J: TRBJ1-6; size: -; D: -; DNA: TGTGCCAGCGGCGTGATGGACAGCCTTAATTCACCCCTCCACTTT; CDR3: CASGVMDSLNSPLHF
V: TRBV28; J: TRBJ2-5; size: -; D: TRBD1; DNA: TGTGCCAGCAGTTTTTGGGACAGGGGTCAAGAGACCCAGTACTTC; CDR3: CASSFWDRGQETQYF
V: TRBV5-1; J: TRBJ1-1; size: -; D: -; DNA: TGCGCCAGCAGCCCAATTACGGCGGGGTCAAGCGTGAACACTGAAGCTTTCTTT; CDR3: CASSPITAGSSVNTEAFF
V: TRBV5-1; J: TRBJ2-3; size: -; D: TRBD1; DNA: TGCGCCAGCAGCATCCTGACAGGGGGTACGCAGTATTTT; CDR3: CASSILTGGTQYF
V: TRBV11-2; J: TRBJ2-7; size: -; D: -; DNA: TGTGCCAGCAGCTTAGACCCCGGGTCGGCCGTGCAGTACTTC; CDR3: CASSLDPGSAVQYF
V: TRBV19; J: TRBJ1-1; size: -; D: -; DNA: TGTGCCAGTAGCCCTTTGGACAGCCTGAACACTGAAGCTTTCTTT; CDR3: CASSPLDSLNTEAFF
V: TRBV5-1; J: TRBJ1-6; size: once; D: -; DNA: TGCGCCAGCAGCAGCGGGGCTCCTAATTCACCCCTCCACTTT; CDR3: CASSSGAPNSPLHF
V: TRBV29-1; J: TRBJ1-3; size: few; D: TRBD1; DNA: TGCAGCGGGGGGACAGGGGTCGAGAACACCATATATTTT; CDR3: CSGGTGVENTIYF
V: TRBV28; J: TRBJ1-1; size: -; D: -; DNA: TGTGCCAGCAGCCAGCAGGACACTGAAGCTTTCTTT; CDR3: CASSQQDTEAFF
V: TRBV2; J: TRBJ2-3; size: -; D: -; DNA: TGTGCCAGCGGGGGGGCGATCAGGAGGGATACGCAGTATTTT; CDR3: CASGGAIRRDTQYF
V: TRBV7-3; J: TRBJ2-5; size: -; D: -; DNA: TGTGCCAGCAGCTTAACTGGGGGGGCCTGGGGAGAGACCCAGTACTTC; CDR3: CASSLTGGAWGETQYF
V: TRBV3-1/TRBV3-2; J: TRBJ2-1; size: -; D: TRBD2; DNA: TGTGCCAGCAGCCAGGGACTAGCGGGAAATGAGCAGTTCTTC; CDR3: CASSQGLAGNEQFF
V: TRBV9; J: TRBJ2-7; size: -; D: -; DNA: TGTGCCAGCAGCGTCACAGATTCCGAGCAGTACTTC; CDR3: CASSVTDSEQYF